These 9 T cell receptor beta chains share one sample of origin, sequenced in a study of blood T cell repertoires in COVID-19. Libraries were prepared by immunoSEQ multiplex PCR; TCRdb keeps only in-frame clonotypes and omits some of them. The sample has more than 250,000 clones, more than 70% seen once; the top ten hold under 2%. Sequenced sample: peripheral blood. These receptor sequences come from a woman aged 25-40 years with COVID-19, enrolled during active disease.

The chain is built from TRBV5-8 and TRBJ1-5; a weak D match, TRBD1 (6 bases). The germline V gene has CDR1 SGHTS and CDR2 YDEGEE. V lost 4 bases to trimming and J lost 4 bases, with 15 bases between them. The CDR3 contains 15 residues. CDR3 protein: CASSLEGRGNQPQHF. DNA of the CDR3: TGTGCCAGCAGCCTGGAGGGCAGGGGTAATCAGCCCCAGCATTTT. Together with reference TRBV5-8 and TRBJ1-5, the CDR3 gives the full variable domain: EAGVTQSPTHLIKTRGQQATLRCSPISGHTSVYWYQQALGLGLQFLLWYDEGEERNRGNFPPRFSGRQFPNYSSELNVNALELEDSALYLCASSLEGRGNQPQHFGDGTRLSIL.

The table lists this clone with a few counts. The chain couples TRBV6-2 or TRBV6-3 to TRBJ2-7, with TRBD1 matching over 7 bases. Germline loops: CDR1 MNHEY, CDR2 SVGEGT. V was pared by 6 bases and J by 1 base, with 9 bases of the junction left unmatched. The length of the CDR3 is 15 residues. The chain's CDR3 is CASSLPGTVSYEQYV. The CDR3 nucleotides read TGTGCCAGCAGCCTACCCGGGACAGTATCCTACGAGCAGTACGTC.

This clone was recorded a few times. The chain has TRBV19 and TRBJ1-2; 8 nucleotides agree with TRBD1. CDR3 length: 15 residues. In germline, CDR1 is LNHDA, CDR2 SQIVND (reference sequence). The ends lost 5 bases at V and 8 bases at J; junction bases unmatched: 13. The CDR3 is CASSSTQTGDVGYTF. The DNA of the CDR3 is TGTGCCAGTAGTTCAACTCAGACAGGGGATGTGGGCTACACCTTC.

This sequence joins TRBV6-5 and TRBJ2-7, with a possible D match to TRBD1 (6 bases). Trimming removed 10 bases from V and 5 bases from J, with 21 bases in between. The CDR3 sequence is 14 residues long. From germline, CDR1 is MNHEY and CDR2 SVGAGI. The CDR3 here is CATTPGHPIDEQYV. The CDR3 nucleotides are TGTGCCACCACCCCGGGACACCCGATAGACGAGCAGTACGTC.

The chain links TRBV5-1 to TRBJ2-2; 11 nucleotides line up with TRBD1. The junction had 1 base not matched to a gene; V was cut back by 3 bases and J by 0 bases. The germline V gene has CDR1 SGHRS and CDR2 YFSETQ. The CDR3 sequence is 16 residues long. The CDR3 reads CASSWGQGANTGELFF. The CDR3 nucleotides are TGCGCCAGCAGCTGGGGACAGGGGGCGAACACCGGGGAGCTGTTTTTT.

V usage is TRBV6-6 and J usage is TRBJ1-3, with D unresolved. V was cut by 4 bases and J by 0 bases, with 4 bases left in between. Germline V gene data show CDR1 as MNHNY and CDR2 as SVGAGI (reference sequence). This CDR3 has 13 amino acids. The CDR3 region has the DNA TGTGCCAGCAGTTCAGTCTCTGGAAACACCATATATTTT. Protein product: CASSSVSGNTIYF.

The V call is TRBV25-1, the J call TRBJ2-5; D gene unclear. V was pared by 2 bases and J by 1 base, with 2 bases between. CDR1 is MGHDK and CDR2 is SYGVNS in the germline V gene. The CDR3 has 12 residues. In DNA form, the CDR3 reads TGTGCCAGCAGTGAACTCCAAGAGACCCAGTACTTC. Amino acid sequence: CASSELQETQYF.

This clone is a singleton in its sample. V is TRBV2 and J is TRBJ2-7; D is possibly TRBD1 (6 bases). Germline V CDR1 and CDR2: SNHLY, FYNNEI. CDR3 length: 13 residues. V lost 2 bases and J lost 5, with 10 bases in between. The CDR3 spells CASSENRVNEQYV. CDR3 coding DNA: TGTGCCAGCAGTGAAAACAGGGTAAACGAGCAGTACGTC.

The V gene is TRBV9, the J gene TRBJ1-1, with TRBD1 identical over 7 bases. This CDR3 is 14 amino acids long. Germline V CDR1 and CDR2: SGDLS, YYNGEE. Trimming cost V 4 bases and J 5 bases; bases outside gene matches: 8. The chain's CDR3 is CASSLTGAGTEAFF. CDR3 sequence (DNA): TGTGCCAGCAGCTTAACAGGGGCGGGGACTGAAGCTTTCTTT.